This T cell receptor beta chain comes out of a study of T cells in Graves' hyperthyroidism and ophthalmopathy. On the study more broadly: Peripheral blood was collected at initial diagnosis, before any treatment. General study findings and limits: From stable hyperthyroidism, ophthalmopathy was set apart by a 13 V-J model. Blood also contained most expanded thyroid clonotypes above 0.001.

J gave up 5 bases and V 5 bases, and 13 bases lay outside the gene matches. The CDR3 totals 17 residues. Germline-derived CDR1 and CDR2 are MNHEY and SMNVEV (reference sequence). This clonotype occurred many times. Its antigen is currently unknown. There were TCR beta CDR3 regions amplified from RNA transcripts. Primed by the HTBI set, a first-round RT-PCR was run on the TCR CDR3. TCRdb used MiXCR to reprocess the multiplex PCR reads, holding one entry per CDR3 protein. Of approximately 360,000 distinct CDR3 sequences listed, about a sixth were seen once; the top ten hold 25% to 35%. Sequences were obtained from blood. This chain connects TRBV27 to TRBJ2-7; TRBD2 matches 12 bases. The TCR comes from a woman between 18 and 30 years old with Graves' hyperthyroidism that later progressed to Graves' ophthalmopathy. The CDR3 spells CASSSLGLAGGPHEQYF. The DNA for the CDR3 is TGTGCCAGCAGTAGCCTGGGCCTAGCGGGAGGGCCACACGAGCAGTACTTC.